This TCR beta chain originates from a study of blood T cell repertoires in COVID-19. Across the study: COVID-19 samples collected from the United States, Italy and Spain covered acute and convalescent phases. PBMCs, B-cell-depleted T cells, or T cells were the source of the cDNA or gDNA that made up the material.

V was trimmed by 4 bases and J by 5 bases, leaving 21 bases between them. Germline CDR1 LGHNA, CDR2 YNFKEQ. CDR3 length equals 16 residues. Per the original data handling: It was from reference gene primer amplification that nucleated cell counts were estimated. Sequencing used immunoSEQ multiplex PCR; TCRdb keeps in-frame clones, though not all of them. The DNA was the basis for D and trimming; V, J and clone size are from that table. The table lists under 150,000 clones, 70% to 80% of them singletons, with roughly 3.5% in the top ten. The source of this sequence is a man in his fifties or sixties with acute or convalescent COVID-19. Sequenced material: peripheral blood. V and J are TRBV4-2 and TRBJ2-7, with a tentative D call TRBD2 (6 bases). CDR3 bases: TGTGCCAGCAGCCGCGAGCTAGCGAGAGGGCTGGACGAGCAGTACTTC. Protein product: CASSRELARGLDEQYF.